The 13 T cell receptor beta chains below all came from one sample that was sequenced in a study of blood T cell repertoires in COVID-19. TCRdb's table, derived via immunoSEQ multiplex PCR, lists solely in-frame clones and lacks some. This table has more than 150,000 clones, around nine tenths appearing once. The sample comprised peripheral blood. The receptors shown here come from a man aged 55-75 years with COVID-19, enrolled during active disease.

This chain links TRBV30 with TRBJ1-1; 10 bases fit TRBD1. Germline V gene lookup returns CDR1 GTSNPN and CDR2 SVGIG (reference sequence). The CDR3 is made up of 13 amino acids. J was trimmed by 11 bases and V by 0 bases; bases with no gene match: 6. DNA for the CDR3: TGTGCCTGGAGTGTAGGGACAGGGGAGCACGCTTTCTTT. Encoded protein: CAWSVGTGEHAFF. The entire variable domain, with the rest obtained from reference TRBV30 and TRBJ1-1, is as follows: SQTIHQWPATLVQPVGSPLSLECTVEGTSNPNLYWYRQAAGRGLQLLFYSVGIGQISSEVPQNLSASRPQDRQFILSSKKLLLSDSGFYLCAWSVGTGEHAFFGQGTRLTVV.

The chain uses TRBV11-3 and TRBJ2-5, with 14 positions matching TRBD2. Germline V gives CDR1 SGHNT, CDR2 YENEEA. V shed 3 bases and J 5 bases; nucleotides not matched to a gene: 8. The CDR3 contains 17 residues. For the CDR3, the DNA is TGTGCCAGCAGCTTGGGGGGACTAGCGGGAGCTAGGGAGACCCAGTACTTC. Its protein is CASSLGGLAGARETQYF.

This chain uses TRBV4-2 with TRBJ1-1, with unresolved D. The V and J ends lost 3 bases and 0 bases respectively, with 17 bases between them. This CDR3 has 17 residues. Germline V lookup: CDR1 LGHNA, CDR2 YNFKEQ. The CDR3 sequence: CASSQAEANLMNTEAFF. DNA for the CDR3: TGTGCCAGCAGCCAGGCCGAGGCAAACCTTATGAACACTGAAGCTTTCTTT.

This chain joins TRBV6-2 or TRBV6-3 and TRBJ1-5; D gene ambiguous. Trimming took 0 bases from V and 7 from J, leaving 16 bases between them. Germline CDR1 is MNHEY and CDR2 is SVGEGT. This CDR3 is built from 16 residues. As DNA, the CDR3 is TGTGCCAGCAGTTACTCCTATAACCGGGAGGACCAGCCCCAGCATTTT. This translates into CASSYSYNREDQPQHF.

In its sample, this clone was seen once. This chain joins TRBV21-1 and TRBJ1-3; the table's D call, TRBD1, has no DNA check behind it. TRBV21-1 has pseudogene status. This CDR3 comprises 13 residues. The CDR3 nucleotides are TGTGCCAGCAGCGGATACAGTGGAAACACCATATATTTT. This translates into CASSGYSGNTIYF.

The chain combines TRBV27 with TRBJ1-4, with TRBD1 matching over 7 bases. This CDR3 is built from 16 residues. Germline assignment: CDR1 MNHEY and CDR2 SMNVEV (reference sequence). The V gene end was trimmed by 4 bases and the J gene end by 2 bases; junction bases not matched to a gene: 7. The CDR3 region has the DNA TGTGCCAGCAGTTCAACAAAACAGGGGACTAATGAAAAACTGTTTTTT. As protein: CASSSTKQGTNEKLFF. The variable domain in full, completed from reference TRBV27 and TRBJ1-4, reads EAQVTQNPRYLITVTGKKLTVTCSQNMNHEYMSWYRQDPGLGLRQIYYSMNVEVTDKGDVPEGYKVSRKEKRNFPLILESPSPNQTSLYFCASSSTKQGTNEKLFFGSGTQLSVL.

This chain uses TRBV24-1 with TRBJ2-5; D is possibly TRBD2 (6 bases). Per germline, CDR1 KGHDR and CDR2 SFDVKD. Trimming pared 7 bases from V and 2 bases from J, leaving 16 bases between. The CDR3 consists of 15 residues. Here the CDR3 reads CATSDAGRTQETQYF. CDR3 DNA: TGTGCCACCAGCGATGCGGGACGTACACAAGAGACCCAGTACTTC.

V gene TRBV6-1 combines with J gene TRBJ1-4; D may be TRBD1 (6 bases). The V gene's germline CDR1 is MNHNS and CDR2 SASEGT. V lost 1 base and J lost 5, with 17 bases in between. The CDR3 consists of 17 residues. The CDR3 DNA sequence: TGTGCCAGCAGTGAAGGTTGGTCAGGACAGTTAAATGAAAAACTGTTTTTT. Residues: CASSEGWSGQLNEKLFF.

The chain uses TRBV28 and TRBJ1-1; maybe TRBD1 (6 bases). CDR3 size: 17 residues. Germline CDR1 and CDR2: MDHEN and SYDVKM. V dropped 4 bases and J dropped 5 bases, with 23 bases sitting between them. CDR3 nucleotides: TGTGCCAGCAGTTCCCTCATACTGGCAGGGGATTTGACTGAAGCTTTCTTT. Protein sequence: CASSSLILAGDLTEAFF.

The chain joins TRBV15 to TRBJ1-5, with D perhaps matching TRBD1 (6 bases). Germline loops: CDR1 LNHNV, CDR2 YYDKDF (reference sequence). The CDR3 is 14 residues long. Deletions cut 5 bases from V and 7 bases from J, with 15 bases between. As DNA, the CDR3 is TGTGCCACCAGCGGTACAGGGTCGAGGCAGCCCCAGCATTTT. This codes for CATSGTGSRQPQHF.

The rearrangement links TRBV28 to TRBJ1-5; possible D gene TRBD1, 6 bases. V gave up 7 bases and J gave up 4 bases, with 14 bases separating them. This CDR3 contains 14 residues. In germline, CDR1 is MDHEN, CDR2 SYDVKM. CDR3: CASKGELRNQPQHF. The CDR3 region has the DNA TGTGCCAGCAAGGGGGAGTTGAGGAATCAGCCCCAGCATTTT.

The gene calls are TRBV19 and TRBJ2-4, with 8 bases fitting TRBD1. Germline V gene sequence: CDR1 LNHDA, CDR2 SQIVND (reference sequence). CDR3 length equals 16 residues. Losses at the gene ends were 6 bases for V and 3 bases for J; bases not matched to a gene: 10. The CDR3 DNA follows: TGTGCCAGTAGGAAAGGGTCACAGGGGGGCAAAAACATTCAGTACTTC. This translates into CASRKGSQGGKNIQYF.

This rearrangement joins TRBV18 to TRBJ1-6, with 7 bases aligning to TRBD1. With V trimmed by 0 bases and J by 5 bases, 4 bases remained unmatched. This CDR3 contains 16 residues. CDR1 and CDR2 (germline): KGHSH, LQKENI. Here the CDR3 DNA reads TGTGCCAGCTCACCACCGGCAGGGGGTAATAATTCACCCCTCCACTTT. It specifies CASSPPAGGNNSPLHF. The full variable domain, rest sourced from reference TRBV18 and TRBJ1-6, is NAGVMQNPRHLVRRRGQEARLRCSPMKGHSHVYWYRQLPEEGLKFMVYLQKENIIDESGMPKERFSAEFPKEGPSILRIQQVVRGDSAAYFCASSPPAGGNNSPLHFGNGTRLTVT.